This T cell receptor (beta chain) is drawn from a study of cytomegalovirus exposure and HLA in healthy donors. Study-wide results and caveats: Later, an analysis showed that TCR beta chains associated with HLA were more clonally expanded than others that were equally common.

Of note for this clone: No antigen is known for it.

Researchers ran the PCR with 60 Vbeta and 13 Jbeta primers. Clones were read by immunoSEQ multiplex PCR, and TCRdb kept only the in-frame ones, dropping some. The data show some 110,000 clones, and the top ten clones hold 5.5% to 8%. V gave up 5 bases and J gave up 6 bases; unmatched junction bases: 9. Looked up from germline, CDR1 is SGHAT and CDR2 is FQDESV (reference sequence). The length of the CDR3 is 14 residues. The TCR sequence derives from a man between 35 and 55 years old in good health and CMV-seropositive. The gene calls are TRBV11-1 and TRBJ1-2; 7 bases agree with TRBD1. The sequenced sample consisted of PBMCs. In nucleotides, the CDR3 is TGTGCCAGCAGCCCGGGACAGCGTCAGCATGGCTACACCTTC. It translates to CASSPGQRQHGYTF.